The clone carrying this T cell receptor beta chain was counted ten times or more. Library preparation (for TCRbeta) was performed with unique molecular identifiers. TCRdb re-called the PCR reads through MiXCR, storing one row per CDR3 protein. The sample contains some 600,000 distinct CDR3 sequences, over 10% of which appear only once. These data are taken from a study of T-cell reconstitution after alpha-beta-depleted transplantation in children. V lost 10 bases, J lost 4 bases, and 2 bases stayed unmatched. The CDR3 covers 12 residues. Germline values: CDR1 MDHEN, CDR2 SYDVKM. Specimen: PBMCs, mostly from graft donor cells, collected 360 days after TCRalphabeta/CD19-depleted stem cell transplant. This TCR came from a male patient aged 10 to 17 who had a stem cell transplant for acute myeloid leukemia, so the T cells may come from the graft donor. The chain is built from TRBV28 and TRBJ1-1, with TRBD1 identical over 11 bases. CDR3 DNA: TGTGCCATGGGGACAGGGGGCACTGAAGCTTTCTTT. Translated: CAMGTGGTEAFF.